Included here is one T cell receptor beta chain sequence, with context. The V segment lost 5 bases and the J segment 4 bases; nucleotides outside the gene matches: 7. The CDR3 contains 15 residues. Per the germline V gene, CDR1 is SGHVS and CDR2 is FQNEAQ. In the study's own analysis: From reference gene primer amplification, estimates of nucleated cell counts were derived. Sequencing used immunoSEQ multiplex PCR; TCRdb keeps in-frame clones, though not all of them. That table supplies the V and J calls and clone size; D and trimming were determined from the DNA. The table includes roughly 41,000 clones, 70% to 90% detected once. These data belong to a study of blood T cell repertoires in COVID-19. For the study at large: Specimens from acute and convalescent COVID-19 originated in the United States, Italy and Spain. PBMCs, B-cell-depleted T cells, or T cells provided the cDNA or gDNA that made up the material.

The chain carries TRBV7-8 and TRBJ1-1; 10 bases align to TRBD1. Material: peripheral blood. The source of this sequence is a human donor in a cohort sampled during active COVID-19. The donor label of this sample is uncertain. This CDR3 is CASSRTGGGSTEAFF. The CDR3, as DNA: TGTGCCAGCAGCCGGACAGGGGGAGGAAGCACTGAAGCTTTCTTT.